The clone carrying this TCR beta chain showed up many times. The sample's time point: newly diagnosed GD, antithyroid drugs for less than 3 months. From PBMCs, RNA was extracted and then used to make the TCR library. These data belong to a study of regulatory T cells in long-lasting Graves disease. The CDR3 extends over 18 amino acids. The germline V gene encodes CDR1 SEHNR and CDR2 FQNEAQ (reference sequence). The trim removed 0 bases at V and 5 bases at J, leaving 8 bases unmatched. Combining iRepertoire HTBI primers with Arm-PCR of CDR3 regions, the authors built TCR beta libraries. Each CDR3 protein is one row after TCRdb ran MiXCR on the multiplex PCR reads. The sample contains about 430,000 distinct CDR3 sequences, approximately 15% of which appear only once. A further study also used this sample, focusing on T cells in Graves' hyperthyroidism and ophthalmopathy. This second study notes: TCR CDR3 underwent first-round RT-PCR with the HTBI primer set.

Material: peripheral blood mononuclear cells (PBMCs), obtained at new diagnosis, from a patient treated with antithyroid drugs. The genes are TRBV7-9 and TRBJ2-7; 15 positions agree with TRBD2. This receptor was taken from a woman aged 40 to 50 with Graves disease. The CDR3 sequence is CASSLAVGLAGGIHEQYF. DNA for the CDR3: TGTGCCAGCAGCTTAGCGGTGGGACTAGCGGGAGGTATCCACGAGCAGTACTTC.